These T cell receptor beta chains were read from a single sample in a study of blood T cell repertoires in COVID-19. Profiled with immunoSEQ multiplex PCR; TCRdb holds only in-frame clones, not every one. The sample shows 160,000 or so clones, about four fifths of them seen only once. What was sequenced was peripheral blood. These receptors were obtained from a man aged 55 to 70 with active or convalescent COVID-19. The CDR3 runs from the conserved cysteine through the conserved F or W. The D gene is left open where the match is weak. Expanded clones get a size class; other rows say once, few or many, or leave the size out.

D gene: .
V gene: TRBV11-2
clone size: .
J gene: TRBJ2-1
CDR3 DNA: TGTGCCAGCAGCTCCCTACAGGGCGCCTACAATGAGCAGTTCTTC
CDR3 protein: CASSSLQGAYNEQFF

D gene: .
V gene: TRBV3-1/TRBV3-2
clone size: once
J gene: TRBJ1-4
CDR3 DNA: TGTGCCAGCAGTCTCAGGGGAGGGAATGAAAAACTGTTTTTT
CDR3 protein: CASSLRGGNEKLFF

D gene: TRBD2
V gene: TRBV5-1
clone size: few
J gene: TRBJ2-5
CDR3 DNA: TGCGCCAGCAGCCCGCTACCGGGAGGAACGGGGGAGACCCAGTACTTC
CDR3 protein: CASSPLPGGTGETQYF

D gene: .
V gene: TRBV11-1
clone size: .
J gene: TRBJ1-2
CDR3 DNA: TGTGCCAGCAGCGACCCAGGGAATCCTTTGGATGGCTACACCTTC
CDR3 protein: CASSDPGNPLDGYTF

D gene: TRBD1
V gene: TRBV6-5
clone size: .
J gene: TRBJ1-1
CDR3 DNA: TGTGCCACCATCCTCCGGGACAGGGGGAACACTGAAGCTTTCTTT
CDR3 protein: CATILRDRGNTEAFF

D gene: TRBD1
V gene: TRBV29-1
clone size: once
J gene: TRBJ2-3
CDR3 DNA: TGCAGCGTAATGGACAGGGGGCACTACACAGATACGCAGTATTTT
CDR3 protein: CSVMDRGHYTDTQYF

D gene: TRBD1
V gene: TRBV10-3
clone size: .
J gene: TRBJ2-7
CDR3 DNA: TGTGCCATCAATTCCGGGACAGCCTACGAGCAGTACTTC
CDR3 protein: CAINSGTAYEQYF

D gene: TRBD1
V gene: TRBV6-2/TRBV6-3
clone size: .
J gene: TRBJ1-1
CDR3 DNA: TGTGCCAGCAGCGTGGGGACAGGTGGGGACACTGAAGCTTTCTTT
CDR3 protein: CASSVGTGGDTEAFF

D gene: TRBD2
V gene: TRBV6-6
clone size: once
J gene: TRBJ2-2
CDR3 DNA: TGTGCCAGCGGGCGGAGCGGGAGGGTGGCCGGGGAGCTGTTTTTT
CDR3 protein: CASGRSGRVAGELFF

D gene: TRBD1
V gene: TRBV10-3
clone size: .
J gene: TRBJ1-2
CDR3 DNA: TGTGCCATCAGTGGGTTCAGGGGACAGGGCACGGGGGGCTACACCTTC
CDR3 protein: CAISGFRGQGTGGYTF

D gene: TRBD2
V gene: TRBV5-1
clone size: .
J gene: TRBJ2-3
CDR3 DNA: TGCGCCAGCAGCCTCTGGGGAGTAGCGGGATCTAGCACAGATACGCAGTATTTT
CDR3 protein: CASSLWGVAGSSTDTQYF

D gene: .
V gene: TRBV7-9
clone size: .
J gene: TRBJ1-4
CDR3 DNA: TGTGCCAGCAGCTTAGGTCAACTCGACAGCAATAATGAAAAACTGTTTTTT
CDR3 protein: CASSLGQLDSNNEKLFF

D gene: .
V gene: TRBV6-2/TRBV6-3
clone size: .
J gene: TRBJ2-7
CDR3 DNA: TGTGCCAGCAGTTACTCGCGGGTGGGATCCTCCTACGAGCAGTACTTC
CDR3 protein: CASSYSRVGSSYEQYF

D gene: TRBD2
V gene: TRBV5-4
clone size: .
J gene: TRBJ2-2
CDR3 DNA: TGTGCCAGCAGCATTGGGGGGGGTTTCACCGGGGAGCTGTTTTTT
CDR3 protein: CASSIGGGFTGELFF

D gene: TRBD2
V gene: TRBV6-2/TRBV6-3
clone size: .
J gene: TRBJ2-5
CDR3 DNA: TGTGCCAGCAGTTGGGGACTAGCTCGCGAGACCCAGTACTTC
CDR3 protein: CASSWGLARETQYF

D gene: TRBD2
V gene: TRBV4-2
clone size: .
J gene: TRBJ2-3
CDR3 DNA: TGTGCCAGCAGCCGGGGACTAGCGGGAGTCACAGATACGCAGTATTTT
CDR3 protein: CASSRGLAGVTDTQYF

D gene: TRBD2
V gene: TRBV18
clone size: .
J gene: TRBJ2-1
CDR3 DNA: TGTGCCAGCTCACCGGGGAGCGGGGGCTACAATGAGCAGTTCTTC
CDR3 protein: CASSPGSGGYNEQFF

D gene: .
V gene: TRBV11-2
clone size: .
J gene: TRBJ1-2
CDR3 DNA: TGTGCCAGCAGCTTAGAGGCCTATGGCTACACCTTC
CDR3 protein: CASSLEAYGYTF

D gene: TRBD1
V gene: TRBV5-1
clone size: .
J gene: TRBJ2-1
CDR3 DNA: TGCGCCAGCAGCAGGACAGGGGGCGCATACAATGAGCAGTTCTTC
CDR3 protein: CASSRTGGAYNEQFF

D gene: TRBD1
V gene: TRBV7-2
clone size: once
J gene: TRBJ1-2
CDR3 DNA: TGTGCCAGCAGCTTAGGGGGACAGGTAGTCTATGGCTACACCTTC
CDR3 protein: CASSLGGQVVYGYTF

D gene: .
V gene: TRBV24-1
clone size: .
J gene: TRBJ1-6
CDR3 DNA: TGTGCCACCCACCCTCGGCCGATGGGGCTGCTGGGTGGGCTGCCTAATTCACCCCTCCACTTT
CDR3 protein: CATHPRPMGLLGGLPNSPLHF

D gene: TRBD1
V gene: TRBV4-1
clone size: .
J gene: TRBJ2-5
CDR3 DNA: TGCGCCAGCAGCCCTGAGACAGGGGGCTGGGAGACCCAGTACTTC
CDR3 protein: CASSPETGGWETQYF

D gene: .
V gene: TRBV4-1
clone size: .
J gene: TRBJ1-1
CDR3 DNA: TGCGCCAGCAGCCCCGGACGATCGGGGATCATGAACACTGAAGCTTTCTTT
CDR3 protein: CASSPGRSGIMNTEAFF

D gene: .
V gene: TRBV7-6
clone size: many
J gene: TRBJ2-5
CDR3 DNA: TGTGCCAGCAGCCAAGAACAGGGTGCATTACAGACCCAGTACTTC
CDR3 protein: CASSQEQGALQTQYF

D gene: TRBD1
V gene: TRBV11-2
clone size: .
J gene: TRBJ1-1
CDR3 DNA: TGTGCCAGCAGCTCGAGGGACAGGGGCTGGGGCACTGAAGCTTTCTTT
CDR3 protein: CASSSRDRGWGTEAFF

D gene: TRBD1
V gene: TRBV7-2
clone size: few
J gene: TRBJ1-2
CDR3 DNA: TGTGCCAGCAGCCCTGCCGGGACAGAACCTTATGGCTACACCTTC
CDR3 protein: CASSPAGTEPYGYTF

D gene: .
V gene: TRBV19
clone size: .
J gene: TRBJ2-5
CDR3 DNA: TGTGCCGCCCAGGCAGGGCTGGGAGAGACCCAGTACTTC
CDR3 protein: CAAQAGLGETQYF

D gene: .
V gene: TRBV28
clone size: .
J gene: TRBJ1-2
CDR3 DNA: TGTGCCAGCAGGGTCGACAGTTACTATGGCTACACCTTC
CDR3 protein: CASRVDSYYGYTF

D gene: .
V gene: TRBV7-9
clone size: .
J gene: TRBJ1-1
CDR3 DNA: TGTGCCAGCAGCTTATCGAAACAGGCCGAAGCTTTCTTT
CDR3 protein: CASSLSKQAEAFF

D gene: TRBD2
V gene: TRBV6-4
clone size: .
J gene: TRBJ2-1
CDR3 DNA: TGTGCCAGCAGTGAGGGACTAGCGGGGGGCAATGAGCAGTTCTTC
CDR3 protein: CASSEGLAGGNEQFF

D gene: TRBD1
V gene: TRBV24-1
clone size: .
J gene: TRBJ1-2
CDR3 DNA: TGTGCCACCAGTCGCGGACAGGGTGGCGGCTACACCTTC
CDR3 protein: CATSRGQGGGYTF

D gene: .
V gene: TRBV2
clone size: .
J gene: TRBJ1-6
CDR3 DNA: TGTGCCAGCAGGGGTACAGGGAATTCACCCCTCCACTTT
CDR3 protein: CASRGTGNSPLHF

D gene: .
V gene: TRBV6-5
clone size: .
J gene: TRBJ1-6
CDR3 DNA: TGTGCCAGCAGGGAGGGCAGACATAATTCACCCCTCCACTTT
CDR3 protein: CASREGRHNSPLHF

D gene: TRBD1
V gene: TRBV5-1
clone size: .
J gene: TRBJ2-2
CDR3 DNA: TGCGCCAGCGGGACAGACACCGGGGAGCTGTTTTTT
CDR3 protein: CASGTDTGELFF

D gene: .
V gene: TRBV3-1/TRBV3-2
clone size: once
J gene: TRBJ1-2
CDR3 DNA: TGTGCCAGCAGCCAAGGGGCTTCAAACATCCACTATGGCTACACCTTC
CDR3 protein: CASSQGASNIHYGYTF